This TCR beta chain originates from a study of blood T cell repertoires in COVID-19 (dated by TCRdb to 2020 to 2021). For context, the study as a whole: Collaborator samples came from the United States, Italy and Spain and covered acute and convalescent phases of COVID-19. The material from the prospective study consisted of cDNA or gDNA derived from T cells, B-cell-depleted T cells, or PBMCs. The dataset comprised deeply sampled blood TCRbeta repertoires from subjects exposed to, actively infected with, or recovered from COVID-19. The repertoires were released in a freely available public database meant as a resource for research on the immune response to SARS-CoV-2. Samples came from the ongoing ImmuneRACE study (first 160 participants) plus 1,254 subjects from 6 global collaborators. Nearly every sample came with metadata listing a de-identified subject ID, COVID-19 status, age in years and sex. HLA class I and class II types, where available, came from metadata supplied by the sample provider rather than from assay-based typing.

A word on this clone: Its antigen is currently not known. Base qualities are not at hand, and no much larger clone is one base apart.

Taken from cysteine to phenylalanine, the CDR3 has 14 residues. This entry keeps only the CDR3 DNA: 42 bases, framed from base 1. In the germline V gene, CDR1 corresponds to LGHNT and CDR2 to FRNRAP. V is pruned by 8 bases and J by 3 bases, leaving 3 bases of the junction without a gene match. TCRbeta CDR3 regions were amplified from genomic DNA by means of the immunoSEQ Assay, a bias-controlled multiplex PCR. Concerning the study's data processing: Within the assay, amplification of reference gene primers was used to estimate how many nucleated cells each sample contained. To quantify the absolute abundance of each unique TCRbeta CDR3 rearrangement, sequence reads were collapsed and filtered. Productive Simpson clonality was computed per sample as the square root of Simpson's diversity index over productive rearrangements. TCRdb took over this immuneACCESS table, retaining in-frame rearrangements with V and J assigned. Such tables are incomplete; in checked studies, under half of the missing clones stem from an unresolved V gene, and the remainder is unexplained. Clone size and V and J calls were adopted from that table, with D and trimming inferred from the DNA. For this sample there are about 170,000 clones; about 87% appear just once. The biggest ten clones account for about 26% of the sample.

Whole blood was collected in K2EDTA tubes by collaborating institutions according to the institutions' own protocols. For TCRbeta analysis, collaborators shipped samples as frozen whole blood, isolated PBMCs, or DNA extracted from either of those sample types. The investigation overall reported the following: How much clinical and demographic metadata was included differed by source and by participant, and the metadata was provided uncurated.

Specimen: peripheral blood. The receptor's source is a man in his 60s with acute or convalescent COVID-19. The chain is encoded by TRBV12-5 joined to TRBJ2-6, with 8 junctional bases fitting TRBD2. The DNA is TGTGCTAGTAAGCGGGGGCTTGGGGCCAACGTCCTGACTTTC. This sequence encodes CASKRGLGANVLTF.